Listed here are 13 T cell receptor beta chains from one sample, sequenced in a study of cytomegalovirus exposure and HLA in healthy donors. It was with 60 Vbeta and 13 Jbeta primers that the PCR ran. Method: immunoSEQ multiplex PCR; TCRdb's copy keeps in-frame clones and lacks some. The sample lists 90,000 to 100,000 clones; 76% were seen once. Sequenced: PBMCs. These receptors were obtained from a woman aged 55-70 years in good health and CMV-seropositive.

The genes are TRBV29-1 and TRBJ2-1; no definite D call. Trimming removed 4 bases at V and 0 bases at J, with 4 bases between. Germline values: CDR1 SQVTM, CDR2 ANQGSEA. The CDR3 is made up of 12 amino acids. CDR3 sequence (DNA): TGCAGCGTTGGGAGCTCCTACAATGAGCAGTTCTTC. As protein: CSVGSSYNEQFF.

This CDR3 reads CSQRRGGEQYF. CDR3 coding DNA: TGCAGTCAACGAAGGGGGGGCGAGCAGTACTTC. This chain links TRBV20-1 with TRBJ2-5; possible D gene TRBD2, 7 bases. The J call may not be correct, given that the DNA end is closer to TRBJ2-7. Germline values: CDR1 DFQATT, CDR2 SNEGSKA (reference sequence). The CDR3 spans 11 residues.

The rearrangement joins TRBV5-6 to TRBJ2-5; TRBD1 is a possible D gene (6 bases). This CDR3 is 13 amino acids long. Germline V lookup: CDR1 SGHDT, CDR2 YYEEEE. Trimming left V 3 bases short and J 4 bases short, with 10 bases between. The CDR3 nucleotides read TGTGCCAGCAGCTCCAGGGGCGGAGAGACCCAGTACTTC. It yields the protein CASSSRGGETQYF.

V and J are TRBV7-9 and TRBJ1-2; a weak D match, TRBD1 (5 bases). Per germline, CDR1 SEHNR and CDR2 FQNEAQ (reference sequence). Trimming took 1 base from V and 4 from J, leaving 10 bases between them. The CDR3 sequence is 14 residues long. The CDR3 DNA follows: TGTGCCAGCAGCTTAGAGGGTCAGGGCTATGGCTACACCTTC. Translation gives CASSLEGQGYGYTF. Combining the CDR3 with reference TRBV7-9 and TRBJ1-2 gives the whole variable domain DTGVSQNPRHKITKRGQNVTFRCDPISEHNRLYWYRQTLGQGPEFLTYFQNEAQLEKSRLLSDRFSAERPKGSFSTLEIQRTEQGDSAMYLCASSLEGQGYGYTFGSGTRLTVV.

This chain links TRBV9 with TRBJ2-2; 8 bases agree with TRBD1. The germline V gene has CDR1 SGDLS and CDR2 YYNGEE. The CDR3 covers 15 residues. Trimming removed 0 bases from V and 4 bases from J; junction bases left unmatched: 2. The CDR3 DNA reads as TGTGCCAGCAGCGTAGGGACAGGGTCCACCGGGGAGCTGTTTTTT. As protein: CASSVGTGSTGELFF.

The V and J genes are TRBV20-1 and TRBJ2-1, with a weak D call TRBD2 (5 bases). Deletions cut 3 bases from V and 10 bases from J, with 10 bases between. The V gene's germline CDR1 is DFQATT and CDR2 SNEGSKA (reference sequence). The CDR3 extends over 11 amino acids. CDR3 in amino acids: CSASRGFEQFF. Here the CDR3 DNA reads TGCAGTGCTAGTCGGGGATTCGAGCAGTTCTTC.

V gene TRBV28 combines with J gene TRBJ1-1, with 8 bases identical to TRBD1. Germline CDR1 reads MDHEN; CDR2 reads SYDVKM. The CDR3 length is 13 residues. V was clipped by 9 bases and J by 0 bases; unmatched bases: 3. CDR3 loop: CASGQGLNTEAFF. The CDR3 region has the DNA TGTGCCAGTGGACAGGGTCTGAACACTGAAGCTTTCTTT.

The chain links TRBV27 to TRBJ1-1; weak D call: TRBD1 (5 bases). V was clipped by 5 bases and J by 6 bases, with 16 bases between them. Germline V lookup: CDR1 MNHEY, CDR2 SMNVEV (reference sequence). The CDR3 extends over 14 amino acids. The CDR3 region has the DNA TGTGCCAGCAGTCGGGACTCTAGAGACCCTGAAGCTTTCTTT. Amino acids: CASSRDSRDPEAFF.

The chain employs TRBV13 and TRBJ1-2; D unresolved. The CDR3 length is 13 residues. Deletions cut 5 bases from V and 3 bases from J, with 10 bases between. Germline V gene lookup returns CDR1 PRHDT and CDR2 FYEKMQ (reference sequence). CDR3 in amino acids: CASSQLLDYGYTF. In DNA, the CDR3 is TGTGCCAGCAGCCAACTATTGGACTATGGCTACACCTTC.

A note on this clone: The junction shows a germline mismatch at one end, possibly a read error. V is TRBV7-9 and J is TRBJ2-7; TRBD1 matches 8 bases. Germline assignment: CDR1 SEHNR and CDR2 FQNEAQ (reference sequence). The CDR3 is 17 amino acids. CDR3 sequence: CSSSPKTRDRPSYEQYF. CDR3 sequence (DNA): TGTTCCAGCAGCCCTAAGACCCGGGACAGGCCTAGCTACGAGCAGTACTTC.

The V and J genes are TRBV7-6 and TRBJ1-1; perhaps TRBD1 as D (6 bases). Trimming took 5 bases from V and 0 from J, leaving 22 bases between them. The CDR3 runs 18 residues. Germline CDR1 SGHVS, CDR2 FNYEAQ. For the CDR3, the DNA is TGTGCCAGCAGCCTCGTGTCGGGGGGCAAGGAAATGAACACTGAAGCTTTCTTT. This gives the protein CASSLVSGGKEMNTEAFF.

V gene TRBV4-1 combines with J gene TRBJ1-1; D unresolved. The CDR3 runs 14 residues. Trimming left V 3 bases short and J 2 bases short, with 10 bases between. CDR1 is MGHRA, CDR2 YSYEKL, per germline. CDR3 in amino acids: CASSQRPFNTEAFF. For the CDR3, the DNA is TGCGCCAGCAGCCAGCGGCCTTTCAACACTGAAGCTTTCTTT.

The chain links TRBV25-1 to TRBJ2-1; a weak D match, TRBD1 (6 bases). The germline CDR1 and CDR2 sequences are MGHDK and SYGVNS. V lost 5 bases, J lost 12 bases, and 20 bases lay in between. The CDR3 loop spans 14 amino acids. DNA for the CDR3: TGTGCCAGCAGTTCCCTGAAAGGACAGTCCGTGCAGTTCTTC. Translating it yields CASSSLKGQSVQFF.